The rows below give T cell receptor beta chains drawn from one sample of a study of early T cells in non-severe SARS-CoV-2 infection. TCRdb re-derived calls from the 5' RACE reads in MiXCR, one entry per CDR3 protein. The table lists roughly 28,000 distinct CDR3 sequences, about 5% of them singletons. What was sequenced was whole blood. These TCRs come from an adult who was a healthcare worker with PCR-confirmed SARS-CoV-2 infection or an uninfected control (not recorded which). CDR3s include the opening cysteine and the closing phenylalanine or tryptophan. D genes are given only for firm matches. Expanded clones are given a class, and other clones once, few, many or no size at all.

many,TRBV14,-,TRBJ1-6,TGTGCCAGCAGCCAAGTCTGGGGGTTCTCGAATTCACCCCTCCACTTT,CASSQVWGFSNSPLHF
few,TRBV29-1,TRBD2,TRBJ2-3,TGCAGCGTGACCGACAGCGGGGGTGCGGATACGCAGTATTTT,CSVTDSGGADTQYF
many,TRBV20-1,-,TRBJ1-5,TGCAGTGCTAGAGAAGGAGGTTGGCACCAGCCCCAGCATTTT,CSAREGGWHQPQHF
many,TRBV7-6,TRBD1,TRBJ2-6,TGTGCCAGCAGCAGGGGGCCTGGGGCCAACGTCCTGACTTTC,CASSRGPGANVLTF
few,TRBV24-1,-,TRBJ2-5,TGTGCCACCAGTGATTTAGGCAGGGGCCAAGAGACCCAGTACTTC,CATSDLGRGQETQYF
many,TRBV6-5,-,TRBJ1-1,TGTGCCAGCAGCCTCTACGGGGCCGCAAACACTGAAGCTTTCTTT,CASSLYGAANTEAFF
few,TRBV4-1,-,TRBJ1-1,TGCGCCAGCAGCCAAGTCCAGCTGAACACTGAAGCTTTCTTT,CASSQVQLNTEAFF
many,TRBV28,-,TRBJ2-1,TGTGCCAGCAGTTTATTGAGGTATGCTCCATTAGCGGACCTCTGGGATGAGCAGTTCTTC,CASSLLRYAPLADLWDEQFF
-,TRBV11-2,-,TRBJ2-7,TGTGCCAGCAGCCGGGGACTTAAGACCTACGAGCAGTACTTC,CASSRGLKTYEQYF
many,TRBV20-1,-,TRBJ2-2,TGCAGTGCTAGAGGCAGGGGGAGGACCGGGGAGCTGTTTTTT,CSARGRGRTGELFF
many,TRBV9,TRBD1,TRBJ2-7,TGTGCCAGCAGCGTTACGACAGGGGATTCGACCTACGAGCAGTACTTC,CASSVTTGDSTYEQYF
many,TRBV19,-,TRBJ2-1,TGTGCCAGTACCCTAGGGCCCGCTCCCTCCTCCTACAATGAGCAGTTCTTC,CASTLGPAPSSYNEQFF
-,TRBV3-1,-,TRBJ2-7,TGTGCCAGCAGCCAAGATGTGTGGTCCGAGGCCGAGCAGTACTTC,CASSQDVWSEAEQYF
-,TRBV5-4,-,TRBJ2-2,TGTGCCAGCAGCTTGGCCAGAGAGGGGGAGCTGTTTTTT,CASSLAREGELFF
many,TRBV3-1,TRBD1,TRBJ1-1,TGTGCCAGCAGCCTCCAAGCCAGGGGGTATTATGCTGAAGCTTTCTTT,CASSLQARGYYAEAFF
many,TRBV25-1,-,TRBJ2-1,TGTGCCAGCAGTGAACAGGTCAATGAGCAGTTCTTC,CASSEQVNEQFF
many,TRBV7-6,-,TRBJ2-3,TGTGCCAGCAGCCCATTCGCAACGGATACGCAGTATTTT,CASSPFATDTQYF
many,TRBV14,-,TRBJ2-3,TGTGCCAGCAGCCAAGACCTTATCCGCACAGATACGCAGTATTTT,CASSQDLIRTDTQYF
-,TRBV12-3/TRBV12-4,-,TRBJ1-5,TGTGCCAGCGGAGGGGGGACGATGAATCAGCCCCAGCATTTT,CASGGGTMNQPQHF
-,TRBV5-1,-,TRBJ2-3,TGCGCCAGCAGCATTGGTCTACAAGATACGCAGTATTTT,CASSIGLQDTQYF
many,TRBV12-3/TRBV12-4,-,TRBJ2-5,TGTGCCAGCAGTTTCTTGCAGTCCCAAGAGACCCAGTACTTC,CASSFLQSQETQYF
few,TRBV19,-,TRBJ2-1,TGTGCCAGTAGTATTCGGCCGCGGCCCGAGAATGAGCAGTTCTTC,CASSIRPRPENEQFF
many,TRBV4-1,TRBD1,TRBJ1-4,TGCGCCAGCAGCCAAGATATTGGACAGGGTGAAAAACTGTTTTTT,CASSQDIGQGEKLFF
many,TRBV12-3/TRBV12-4,TRBD1,TRBJ1-1,TGTGCCAGCAGTTCGACAGGGATGAACACTGAAGCTTTCTTT,CASSSTGMNTEAFF
-,TRBV19,-,TRBJ1-1,TGTGCCAGCCCGCCGGGCGGTACATCAAACACTGAAGCTTTCTTT,CASPPGGTSNTEAFF
many,TRBV2,-,TRBJ2-3,TGTGCCAGCATGAAGGCCCCTAGCACAGATACGCAGTATTTT,CASMKAPSTDTQYF
many,TRBV5-5,TRBD2,TRBJ2-1,TGTGCCAGCAGCCAGGTCGGCCTAGCGGGAGTAAGCAATGAGCAGTTCTTC,CASSQVGLAGVSNEQFF
many,TRBV11-2,-,TRBJ1-2,TGTGCCAGCAGCCCCCGCGAGGATAACGGCTACACCTTC,CASSPREDNGYTF
few,TRBV6-6,TRBD1,TRBJ1-6,TGTGCCAGCAGTCCTACGAGCCCCGGGACAGAGCCTAACTCCTATAATTCACCCCTCCACTTT,CASSPTSPGTEPNSYNSPLHF
-,TRBV5-1,-,TRBJ1-1,TGCGCCAGCAGGACGGACGGGTACACTGAAGCTTTCTTT,CASRTDGYTEAFF
many,TRBV7-6,TRBD1,TRBJ1-3,TGTGCCAGCAGCTTAGCCGGACAGGGGAGAGCGGACACCATATATTTT,CASSLAGQGRADTIYF
medium-sized,TRBV7-8,-,TRBJ1-1,TGTGCCAGCAGCTTAAACCCCGGGACCGACAAGAAAGAAGCTTTCTTT,CASSLNPGTDKKEAFF
few,TRBV4-2,TRBD2,TRBJ2-1,TGTGCCAGCAGCCTTAGCGGGGGTGGTGAGCAGTTCTTC,CASSLSGGGEQFF
-,TRBV5-6,TRBD1,TRBJ2-3,TGTGCCAGCAGCGTTGGGGGGGACAGGGTTCGTCCAGATACGCAGTATTTT,CASSVGGDRVRPDTQYF
many,TRBV11-3,-,TRBJ1-1,TGTGCCAGCAGCTTTCAACTGGGGGCGCCTACTGAAGCTTTCTTT,CASSFQLGAPTEAFF
many,TRBV30,TRBD1,TRBJ1-1,TGTGCCTGGATACAGGGGCGGAACACTGAAGCTTTCTTT,CAWIQGRNTEAFF
many,TRBV25-1,TRBD1,TRBJ1-5,TGTGCCAGCAGAGGACAGGGGCAATCTCAGCCCCAGCATTTT,CASRGQGQSQPQHF
-,TRBV7-3,TRBD1,TRBJ2-3,TGTGCCAGCAGCTTAGCCGCAGGGGGTGGCACAGATACGCAGTATTTT,CASSLAAGGGTDTQYF
many,TRBV20-1,-,TRBJ1-1,TGCAGTGCTAGAGAGACCACTGAAGCTTTCTTT,CSARETTEAFF